The 12 T cell receptor beta chains listed next were all sequenced from one sample in a study of long-term antiretroviral therapy in people with HIV. A v3.0 immunoSEQ assay was performed at survey level. TCRdb's copy holds only in-frame clones and misses some; the assay was immunoSEQ multiplex PCR. The profile shows roughly 19,000 clones, around 93% of them singletons. The source was unsorted PBMCs, collected 4.4 years after starting antiretroviral therapy. The source of these receptors is a woman in her forties or fifties with HIV.

This clone was counted a few times. The chain is built from TRBV6-1 and TRBJ2-7; 8 bases map to TRBD1. Germline CDR1 reads MNHNS; CDR2 reads SASEGT. J was trimmed by 7 bases and V by 2 bases; bases with no gene match: 4. The CDR3 is 13 amino acids. The CDR3 DNA follows: TGTGCCAGCAGTGAACAGGGGGCGTGGGAGCAGTACTTC. Amino acids: CASSEQGAWEQYF.

The chain joins TRBV10-3 to TRBJ2-2; D is unclear. This CDR3 contains 16 residues. The V end lost 9 bases, the J end lost 3 bases, and 20 bases lay between the germline ends. Germline-derived CDR1 and CDR2 are ENHRY and SYGVKD. The chain's CDR3 is CAILYHRAVDTGELFF. Written as DNA, the CDR3 is TGTGCCATTCTCTACCACCGGGCCGTGGACACCGGGGAGCTGTTTTTT.

Remarks on this clone: In the same sample, other DNA sequences code for this CDR3. The J gene is TRBJ1-1, the V gene TRBV2; D not certain. The V gene lost 4 bases and the J gene lost 1 base, with 7 bases spanning the gap. The CDR3 is made up of 13 amino acids. The germline V gene encodes CDR1 SNHLY and CDR2 FYNNEI. CDR3 DNA: TGTGCCAGCAGTGTTCAACCGAACACTGAAGCTTTCTTT. Encoded protein: CASSVQPNTEAFF.

The chain links TRBV27 to TRBJ1-4; D gene uncertain. Trimming removed 6 bases from V and 0 bases from J, with 8 bases in between. Germline CDR1 MNHEY, CDR2 SMNVEV (reference sequence). The CDR3 extends over 14 amino acids. Here the CDR3 reads CASSRAATNEKLFF. CDR3 bases: TGTGCCAGCAGCCGTGCGGCAACTAATGAAAAACTGTTTTTT.

The chain recombines TRBV7-3 with TRBJ1-1; D unresolved. Germline CDR1 and CDR2: SGHTA and FQGTGA. V lost 0 bases and J lost 0, with 2 bases in between. The CDR3 consists of 13 residues. CDR3 sequence (DNA): TGTGCCAGCAGCTTAACGTTGAACACTGAAGCTTTCTTT. This sequence encodes CASSLTLNTEAFF.

This chain joins TRBV27 and TRBJ2-5; 8 bases are a match to TRBD1. CDR3 size: 15 residues. With 6 bases clipped from V and 2 bases from J, the junction kept 8 bases outside the gene matches. The germline V gene has CDR1 MNHEY and CDR2 SMNVEV (reference sequence). The CDR3 protein is CASRFIRDRQETQYF. DNA of the CDR3: TGTGCCAGCAGATTCATCCGGGACAGGCAAGAGACCCAGTACTTC.

The genes are TRBV11-2 and TRBJ1-1, with a possible D match to TRBD1 (6 bases). V lost 5 bases and J 6 bases, leaving 25 bases between the germline ends. This CDR3 is 17 amino acids long. Germline CDR1 and CDR2: SGHAT and FQNNGV. CDR3 region: CASSEEGITGRGAEAFF. The CDR3, as DNA: TGTGCCAGCAGCGAGGAGGGCATCACAGGGAGGGGGGCTGAAGCTTTCTTT.

The genes are TRBV7-6 and TRBJ2-1; 9 bases are a match to TRBD1. Germline-derived CDR1 and CDR2 are SGHVS and FNYEAQ. After removal of 3 bases from V and 3 bases from J, the junction contained 6 bases not matched to a gene. This CDR3 has 16 amino acids. CDR3 sequence: CASSFAGTGHYNEQFF. The DNA for the CDR3 is TGTGCCAGCAGCTTTGCCGGGACAGGGCACTACAATGAGCAGTTCTTC.

The V gene is TRBV20-1, the J gene TRBJ1-2; D gene uncertain. With 2 bases removed from V and 6 bases from J, the gap between germline ends came to 4 bases. The CDR3 is 10 residues long. Germline CDR1 reads DFQATT; CDR2 reads SNEGSKA (reference sequence). The CDR3 bases are TGCAGTGCTAGACTCAATGGCTACACCTTC. Translated: CSARLNGYTF.

The J gene is TRBJ2-5, the V gene TRBV5-1; 10 nucleotides line up with TRBD2. Germline CDR1 SGHRS, CDR2 YFSETQ. The trim removed 0 bases at V and 2 bases at J, leaving 4 bases unmatched. This CDR3 is 16 amino acids long. DNA for the CDR3: TGCGCCAGCAGCTTGGTGGGGACTAGCGAACAAGAGACCCAGTACTTC. It codes for CASSLVGTSEQETQYF.

The gene calls are TRBV2 and TRBJ2-7, with TRBD2 identical over 7 bases. Germline V lookup: CDR1 SNHLY, CDR2 FYNNEI. The CDR3 sequence is 14 residues long. With V trimmed by 4 bases and J by 2 bases, 5 bases remained unmatched. The CDR3 DNA reads TGTGCCAGCAGTGGGCAGCGGGGAACCTACGAGCAGTACTTC. This codes for CASSGQRGTYEQYF.

The V gene is TRBV27, the J gene TRBJ1-3; tentative D call: TRBD1 (6 bases). Germline V gene data show CDR1 as MNHEY and CDR2 as SMNVEV (reference sequence). V shed 8 bases and J shed 2 bases, with 10 bases lying between them. The CDR3 covers 13 residues. This CDR3 is CASGQSPGNTIYF. The CDR3, as DNA: TGTGCCAGCGGACAGAGTCCTGGAAACACCATATATTTT.